This entry lists 3 T cell receptor beta chains sequenced from one sample in a study of T cells in Graves' hyperthyroidism and ophthalmopathy (dated by TCRdb to between 2018 and 2020). The library was built by means of multiplex PCR. The sequencer was an Illumina HiSeq 2000. TCR beta CDR3 regions were amplified from RNA transcripts. The TCR CDR3 was subjected to a first round of RT-PCR using the HTBI primer set and the Qiagen OneStep RT-PCR kit. TCRdb trimmed the raw reads at Q25, called clones with MiXCR and kept productive beta chains. Records with the same CDR3 protein are collapsed into one entry carrying the most frequent genes and DNA. In this sample the table shows more than 500,000 distinct CDR3 sequences, around 15% of which occur a single time. The ten largest clonotypes hold more than 11% of the sample. Sequencing input: blood. The source is a woman between 35 and 50 years old with Graves' hyperthyroidism.

The V gene is TRBV2, the J gene TRBJ2-7; D may correspond to TRBD1 or TRBD2 (5 bases each). The ends were cut back, 1 base at V and 2 bases at J, with 9 bases in the middle. The CDR3 covers 14 residues. CDR1 and CDR2 (germline): SNHLY, FYNNEI. The CDR3 here is CASSEELGAYEQYF. The CDR3 nucleotides are TGTGCCAGCAGTGAAGAGCTGGGGGCCTACGAGCAGTACTTC.

The genes are TRBV7-8 and TRBJ2-3, with D possibly matching TRBD2 (5 bases). The CDR3 is made up of 15 amino acids. The germline V gene has CDR1 SGHVS and CDR2 FQNEAQ. V dropped 1 base and J dropped 0 bases, with 8 bases sitting between them. This CDR3 is CASSLVWESTDTQYF. CDR3 nucleotide sequence: TGTGCCAGCAGCTTAGTTTGGGAGAGCACAGATACGCAGTATTTT.

This clonotype was detected many times. J is TRBJ1-2 and V is TRBV12-3 or TRBV12-4; D gene unclear. Trimming removed 0 bases at V and 5 bases at J, with 10 bases between. This CDR3 has 14 residues. Here the CDR3 reads CASSLAGSLYGYTF. CDR3 DNA: TGTGCCAGCAGTTTAGCCGGATCACTTTATGGCTACACCTTC.